This T cell receptor beta chain came from a study of blood T cell repertoires in COVID-19 (dated by TCRdb to 2020 to 2022). The study in broad terms: Samples from collaborators originated in the United States, Italy and Spain and spanned both the acute and convalescent phases of COVID-19. The samples were drawn from two sources: the first 160 participants of the ongoing ImmuneRACE study, and about 1,300 subjects contributed by 6 global collaborators. The repertoires were made available in a free public database intended to serve as a resource for research on the immune response to SARS-CoV-2. Deeply sampled blood TCRbeta repertoires from subjects exposed to, actively infected with, or recovered from COVID-19 were included in the dataset. HLA class I and class II types, where available, came from metadata supplied by the sample provider rather than from assay-based typing. Nearly every sample came with metadata listing a de-identified subject ID, COVID-19 status, age in years and sex. The material from the prospective study consisted of cDNA or gDNA derived from T cells, B-cell-depleted T cells, or PBMCs.

The germline V gene encodes CDR1 SGHNT and CDR2 YENEEA. Reading from cysteine to phenylalanine, the CDR3 counts 14 amino acids. The entry retains the CDR3 DNA only, 42 bases that are in frame from base 1. V and J are truncated by 5 bases and 4 bases respectively, leaving an intervening sequence of 12 bases. The immunoSEQ Assay, a bias-controlled multiplex PCR, was used to amplify TCRbeta CDR3 regions from genomic DNA. The study's processing was this. The number of nucleated cells in each sample was estimated by amplification of reference gene primers within the assay. To quantify the absolute abundance of each unique TCRbeta CDR3 rearrangement, sequence reads were collapsed and filtered. For each sample, productive Simpson clonality was calculated by taking the square root of Simpson's diversity index across productive rearrangements. Entries here come from immuneACCESS through TCRdb and include only in-frame sequences with V and J called. Some clones fail to appear in such tables; in the studies checked, an unresolved V gene covers under half of the shortfall, and the cause of the remainder is unknown. Clone size and the V and J calls come from that table; the DNA yielded D and trimming. Present in this sample are over 250,000 clones, 90% of which were seen just once. The ten largest account for 6.3% of the sample.

Overall results and qualifications from the work: The quantity of clinical and demographic metadata differed by source and by participant and was supplied without curation.

One collaborating source in Seattle enrolled patients while the patients were actively infected and followed the patients over time throughout the course of disease. The collaborating institutions used their own protocols to collect whole blood in K2EDTA tubes. For TCRbeta analysis, collaborator samples were shipped as frozen whole blood, as isolated PBMCs, or as DNA extracted from either sample type. In regard to this clone: Its binding antigen is unknown. No per-base quality is available; no much larger clone lies one base away.

Source material: peripheral blood. The sequence joins TRBV11-3 to TRBJ2-1; D gene: possibly TRBD2, on 5 matching bases. This clonotype was sampled from a woman aged 50 to 60 with COVID-19, enrolled during active disease. This receptor carries the CDR3 CASSASGDYNEQFF. The DNA reads as follows: TGTGCCAGCAGCGCCTCCGGGGATTACAATGAGCAGTTCTTC.